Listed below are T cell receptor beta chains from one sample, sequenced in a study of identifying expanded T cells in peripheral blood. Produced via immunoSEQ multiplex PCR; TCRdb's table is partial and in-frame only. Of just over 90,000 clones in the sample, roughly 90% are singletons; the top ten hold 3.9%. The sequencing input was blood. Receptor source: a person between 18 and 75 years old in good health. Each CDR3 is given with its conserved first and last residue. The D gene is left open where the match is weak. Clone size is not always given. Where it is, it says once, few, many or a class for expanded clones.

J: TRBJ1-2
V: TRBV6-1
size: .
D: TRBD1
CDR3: CASSEQGELYGYTF
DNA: TGTGCCAGCAGTGAACAGGGGGAACTTTATGGCTACACCTTC

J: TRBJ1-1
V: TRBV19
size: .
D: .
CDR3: CASSIGAEAFF
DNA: TGTGCCAGTAGTATTGGAGCTGAAGCTTTCTTT

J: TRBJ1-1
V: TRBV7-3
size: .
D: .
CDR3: CASSPGLNTEAFF
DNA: TGTGCCAGCAGTCCAGGGCTGAACACTGAAGCTTTCTTT

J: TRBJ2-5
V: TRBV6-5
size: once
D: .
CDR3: CASSSPGQQETQYF
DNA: TGTGCCAGCAGTTCACCGGGACAACAAGAGACCCAGTACTTC

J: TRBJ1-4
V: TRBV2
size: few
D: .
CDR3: CASTGIRGGEKLFF
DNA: TGTGCCAGCACCGGAATAAGGGGAGGTGAAAAACTGTTTTTT

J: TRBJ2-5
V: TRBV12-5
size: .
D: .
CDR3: CASGTTGGLETQYF
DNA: TGTGCTAGTGGTACAACCGGGGGACTGGAGACCCAGTACTTC

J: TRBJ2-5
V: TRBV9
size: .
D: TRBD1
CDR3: CASSLAGTVVQETQYF
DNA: TGTGCCAGCAGCCTAGCTGGGACAGTTGTCCAAGAGACCCAGTACTTC

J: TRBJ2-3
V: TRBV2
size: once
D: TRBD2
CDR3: CASGLDGDTDTQYF
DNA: TGTGCCAGCGGACTAGATGGGGACACAGATACGCAGTATTTT

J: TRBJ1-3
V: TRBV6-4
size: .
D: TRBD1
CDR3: CASIRTGEFSGNTIYF
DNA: TGTGCCAGCATTCGGACAGGGGAGTTCTCTGGAAACACCATATATTTT

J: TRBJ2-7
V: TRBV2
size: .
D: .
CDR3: CASSEAVHYEQYF
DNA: TGTGCCAGCAGTGAAGCGGTCCACTACGAGCAGTACTTC

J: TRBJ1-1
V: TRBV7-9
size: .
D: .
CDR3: CASSLGRENTEAFF
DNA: TGTGCCAGCAGCTTGGGCAGGGAGAACACTGAAGCTTTCTTT

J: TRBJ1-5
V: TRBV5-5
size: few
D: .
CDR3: CASSHLDSNQPQHF
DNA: TGTGCCAGCAGCCACCTGGATAGCAATCAGCCCCAGCATTTT

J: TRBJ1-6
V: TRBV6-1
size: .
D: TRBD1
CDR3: CASSEPGQGNSPLHF
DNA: TGTGCCAGCAGTGAACCCGGACAGGGTAATTCACCCCTCCACTTT

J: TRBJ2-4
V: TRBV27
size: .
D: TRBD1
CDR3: CASSPTGSAKNIQYF
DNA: TGTGCCAGCAGCCCGACAGGGAGTGCCAAAAACATTCAGTACTTC

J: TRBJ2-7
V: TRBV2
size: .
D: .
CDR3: CASSATAYEQYF
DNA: TGTGCCAGCAGTGCTACGGCCTACGAGCAGTACTTC

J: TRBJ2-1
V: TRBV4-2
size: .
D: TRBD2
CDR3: CASSQVLGLQFF
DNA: TGTGCCAGCAGCCAAGTGCTGGGACTACAGTTCTTC

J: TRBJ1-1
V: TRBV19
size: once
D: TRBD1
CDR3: CASSIGQGMNTEAFF
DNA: TGTGCCAGTAGTATCGGACAGGGGATGAACACTGAAGCTTTCTTT